Listed below are T cell receptor beta chains from one sample, sequenced in a study of CD8 T cells in ankylosing spondylitis. TCRdb fed the 5' RACE reads into MiXCR, producing one record per CDR3 protein. The table includes approximately 540,000 distinct CDR3 sequences, 10% to 15% detected once. Specimen: blood, either unsorted or a sorted T cell fraction (not recorded which). The receptors stem from a male donor with ankylosing spondylitis. Each CDR3 is given without its conserved first and last residue. Fields, in order: CDR3 protein, J gene, V gene.

ASSLGGRAGELF | TRBJ2-2 | TRBV27
ASSLTGQGSYVQF | TRBJ2-1 | TRBV5-1
ASSSIGTSGSSYNEQF | TRBJ2-1 | TRBV5-1
ASKNGQGDEKLF | TRBJ1-4 | TRBV2
SAGSGIGTDTQY | TRBJ2-3 | TRBV20-1
ASSSRLAGPYNEQF | TRBJ2-1 | TRBV11-2
ASSEVEGTEAF | TRBJ1-1 | TRBV18
ASSPQGQGLSGDGYT | TRBJ1-2 | TRBV5-1
ASSQEITGGYPESSYEQY | TRBJ2-7 | TRBV14
AWSQGTEAF | TRBJ1-1 | TRBV30
SADQGAVEAF | TRBJ1-1 | TRBV20-1
SALTGVGNTIY | TRBJ1-3 | TRBV20-1
ASGVNKNIQY | TRBJ2-4 | TRBV12-3/TRBV12-4
ASSLSVGELF | TRBJ2-2 | TRBV27
ASSSPGTYNEQF | TRBJ2-1 | TRBV5-1
SARKQGPYNEQF | TRBJ2-1 | TRBV20-1
ASSVVRTNTGELF | TRBJ2-2 | TRBV9
ASSKGNIGTEAF | TRBJ1-1 | TRBV4-2
SARGRTGGYQETQY | TRBJ2-5 | TRBV20-1
ASSHVVRGGLTDTQY | TRBJ2-3 | TRBV21-1
ASARTIETQY | TRBJ2-5 | TRBV2
ATSAPLGRGRPNEQF | TRBJ2-1 | TRBV24-1
ASSLDRDEQF | TRBJ2-1 | TRBV11-2
AISGREGETQY | TRBJ2-5 | TRBV10-3
ASSMDLDSGGTEAF | TRBJ1-1 | TRBV5-1
ASSRDSDKNIQY | TRBJ2-4 | TRBV5-1
ASSEFTRGDTQY | TRBJ2-3 | TRBV10-2
ASSDTGAFSTDTQY | TRBJ2-3 | TRBV10-1
ASSSAGGRGNTIY | TRBJ1-3 | TRBV6-5
SANPTSGRTNEQF | TRBJ2-1 | TRBV20-1
ASSEATGPNYGYT | TRBJ1-2 | TRBV6-1
ASSLVAGPYNEQF | TRBJ2-1 | TRBV5-1
ASSQGGTGDNSPLH | TRBJ1-6 | TRBV3-1
ASGRAFNYGYT | TRBJ1-2 | TRBV27
ASSLEPGLGYEQY | TRBJ2-7 | TRBV11-2
ASSFSYREQY | TRBJ2-4 | TRBV12-3/TRBV12-4
ASSEIGGRNEKLF | TRBJ1-4 | TRBV6-1
ASSPGVGGEQF | TRBJ2-1 | TRBV5-1
ASSEWGGWGI | TRBJ2-1 | TRBV2
ASRPGQQF | TRBJ2-1 | TRBV12-3/TRBV12-4
SAIYLGGAF | TRBJ1-1 | TRBV20-1
SARQGFSYEQY | TRBJ2-7 | TRBV20-1
ATSRGFQETQY | TRBJ2-5 | TRBV15
ASSWGVSGRRQETQY | TRBJ2-5 | TRBV7-9
SAWGPAF | TRBJ2-2 | TRBV20-1
SARDTTATRAEQY | TRBJ2-7 | TRBV20-1
ASSFGLKSTDTQY | TRBJ2-3 | TRBV5-1
SGMRGKETQY | TRBJ2-5 | TRBV29-1